Given below is one T cell receptor (beta chain) in context. Treatment reported: around 19 received Ad26.COV2.S at low or high dose, single or two shots; five or six received placebo; per-sample allocation not given. It was on day 63 after the first vaccine or placebo injection that samples were taken. This entry belongs to a study of Ad26.COV2.S vaccination and SARS-CoV-2 variants. Germline loops: CDR1 SNHLY, CDR2 FYNNEI. The CDR3 contains 15 residues. Trimming removed 5 bases from V and 6 bases from J, with 17 bases in between. Generated by immunoSEQ multiplex PCR, the TCRdb table keeps only in-frame clones and is missing some. The repertoire holds 440,000 or so clones, 90% seen once, with under 4.5% in the top ten.

The chain has TRBV2 and TRBJ2-4; tentative D call: TRBD1 (8 bases). Sequenced material: peripheral blood, taken in a trial of Ad26.COV2.S vaccine versus placebo. This receptor was obtained from a person aged 18 to 65 who received the Ad26.COV2.S COVID-19 vaccine or a placebo. This chain's CDR3 is CASSNLQGEGNIQYF. The CDR3 DNA is TGTGCCAGCAGTAACCTACAGGGGGAGGGAAACATTCAGTACTTC.